The 25 T cell receptor beta chains given below trace back to one sample, sequenced in a study of cytotoxic CD8 clonotypes in ibrutinib-treated CLL. The protocol was immunoSEQ multiplex PCR, while the TCRdb copy is restricted to in-frame clones and leaves out a portion. The sample contains fewer than 200,000 clones, approximately 80% of which appear only once. The sample in question was PBMCs, obtained after 24 months of ibrutinib treatment. The receptors shown here come from a human donor with chronic lymphocytic leukemia.

The chain combines TRBV4-2 with TRBJ1-1; the D is unclear. Germline-derived CDR1 and CDR2 are LGHNA and YNFKEQ. The CDR3 spans 12 residues. Trimming took 0 bases from V and 8 from J, leaving 7 bases between them. The CDR3 nucleotides read TGTGCCAGCAGCCAAGATTCGAAGGAAGCTTTCTTT. As protein: CASSQDSKEAFF.

Only one count was recorded for this clone. The chain employs TRBV7-6 and TRBJ2-7, with 9 bases matching TRBD1. The germline V gene encodes CDR1 SGHVS and CDR2 FNYEAQ. This CDR3 region has 15 residues. J gave up 3 bases and V 1 base, and 4 bases lay outside the gene matches. CDR3 loop: CASSLGGTGLYEQYF. The CDR3 DNA reads TGTGCCAGCAGCTTAGGGGGGACAGGGCTCTACGAGCAGTACTTC. The whole variable domain, filled in from reference TRBV7-6 and TRBJ2-7, reads GAGVSQSPRYKVTKRGQDVALRCDPISGHVSLYWYRQALGQGPEFLTYFNYEAQQDKSGLPNDRFSAERPEGSISTLTIQRTEQRDSAMYRCASSLGGTGLYEQYFGPGTRLTVT.

This chain connects TRBV5-4 to TRBJ2-3; no firm D call. The CDR3 runs 14 residues. Trimming pared 4 bases from V and 2 bases from J, leaving 11 bases between. Germline loops: CDR1 SGHNT, CDR2 YYREEE (reference sequence). The CDR3 nucleotides read TGTGCCAGCAGCCATATTGGGGTCACAGATACGCAGTATTTT. Encoded protein: CASSHIGVTDTQYF.

The rearrangement links TRBV7-3 to TRBJ2-1; 7 positions match TRBD2. Germline CDR1 and CDR2: SGHTA and FQGTGA. This CDR3 comprises 16 residues. Losses at the gene ends were 5 bases for V and 0 bases for J; bases not matched to a gene: 7. CDR3 sequence reads: CASSPTASGSYNEQFF. The CDR3 DNA follows: TGTGCCAGCAGCCCCACGGCTAGCGGCTCCTACAATGAGCAGTTCTTC.

The chain carries TRBV30 and TRBJ1-1; perhaps TRBD1 as D (5 bases). In germline, CDR1 is GTSNPN, CDR2 SVGIG (reference sequence). V shed 0 bases and J shed 3 bases, with 17 bases lying between them. This CDR3 region has 16 residues. The CDR3 region is CAWSVRGVRSDTEAFF. Here the CDR3 DNA reads TGTGCCTGGAGTGTACGGGGGGTACGTTCGGACACTGAAGCTTTCTTT.

The chain employs TRBV5-1 and TRBJ2-5, with D possibly matching TRBD1 (6 bases). CDR1 is SGHRS, CDR2 YFSETQ, per germline. The CDR3 has 13 residues. The V end was cut by 5 bases, the J end by 2 bases, with 10 bases between. CDR3 coding DNA: TGCGCCAGCAGATCGACAGGACAAGAGACCCAGTACTTC. Amino acids: CASRSTGQETQYF.

J is TRBJ1-5 and V is TRBV9, with D perhaps TRBD1 (6 bases). Germline-derived CDR1 and CDR2 are SGDLS and YYNGEE. Trimming cost V 1 base and J 15 bases, with 14 bases left between them. The CDR3 runs 12 residues. The chain's CDR3 is CASSVWGPKLHF. DNA of the CDR3: TGTGCCAGCAGCGTATGGGGGCCAAAACTGCATTTT.

This clone occurred a few times. This chain connects TRBV14 to TRBJ2-5; 14 bases are a match to TRBD2. V lost 3 bases, J lost 5 bases, and 14 bases stayed unmatched. The CDR3 sequence is 19 residues long. Looked up from germline, CDR1 is SGHDN and CDR2 is FVKESK. The CDR3 sequence is CASSHTGTSGRRKDETQYF. CDR3 coding DNA: TGTGCCAGCAGCCATACCGGGACTAGCGGGAGAAGAAAGGATGAGACCCAGTACTTC. The whole variable domain, filled in from reference TRBV14 and TRBJ2-5, reads EAGVTQFPSHSVIEKGQTVTLRCDPISGHDNLYWYRRVMGKEIKFLLHFVKESKQDESGMPNNRFLAERTGGTYSTLKVQPAELEDSGVYFCASSHTGTSGRRKDETQYFGPGTRLLVL.

The V and J genes are TRBV30 and TRBJ2-7; D is undetermined. Germline V gene data show CDR1 as GTSNPN and CDR2 as SVGIG (reference sequence). The CDR3 spans 11 residues. V lost 2 bases, J lost 4 bases, and 6 bases lay in between. CDR3 sequence reads: CAWSSGYEQYF. CDR3 in DNA: TGTGCCTGGAGTAGTGGGTACGAGCAGTACTTC.

The chain carries TRBV27 and TRBJ2-3; TRBD2 aligns across 8 bases. Germline V gene sequence: CDR1 MNHEY, CDR2 SMNVEV (reference sequence). The V segment lost 6 bases and the J segment 5 bases; nucleotides outside the gene matches: 7. CDR3 size: 14 residues. This chain's CDR3 is CASSWGLAGDTQYF. CDR3 nucleotides: TGTGCCAGCAGCTGGGGGCTAGCGGGAGATACGCAGTATTTT.

DNA of the CDR3: TGCGCCAGCAGCAATATCCGGGACAGGGGGCTTCTCCCAGCGGCAGATGAAAAACTGTTTTTT. Translation gives CASSNIRDRGLLPAADEKLFF. J is TRBJ1-4 and V is TRBV5-1; TRBD1 agrees at 12 bases. The J segment lost 6 bases and the V segment lost 4 bases, leaving 22 bases of the junction unmatched. CDR1 SGHRS and CDR2 YFSETQ come from the germline V gene. CDR3 length equals 21 residues.

The chain carries TRBV6-5 and TRBJ1-1, with D uncertain. The CDR3 contains 12 residues. Germline values: CDR1 MNHEY, CDR2 SVGAGI. V lost 6 bases and J lost 4, with 9 bases in between. CDR3 amino acids: CASSREGTEAFF. In DNA, the CDR3 is TGTGCCAGCAGCCGAGAGGGCACTGAAGCTTTCTTT.

J is TRBJ2-7 and V is TRBV6-6; D is unresolved. The CDR3 extends over 16 amino acids. CDR1 MNHNY and CDR2 SVGAGI come from the germline V gene (reference sequence). The V end was cut by 2 bases, the J end by 4 bases, with 18 bases between. The CDR3 spells CASSYAPELRSYEQYF. CDR3 DNA sequence: TGTGCCAGCAGTTACGCTCCAGAGCTTCGGTCATACGAGCAGTACTTC.

This clone was counted a single time. The chain recombines TRBV6-1 with TRBJ2-1, with D possibly being TRBD2 (5 bases). The CDR3 covers 13 residues. V lost 8 bases and J lost 4, with 12 bases in between. Germline V gene lookup returns CDR1 MNHNS and CDR2 SASEGT. In DNA form, the CDR3 reads TGTGCCAGCGGTCTACGGGAATACAATGAGCAGTTCTTC. It yields the protein CASGLREYNEQFF.

The gene calls are TRBV6-5 and TRBJ1-4; D gene uncertain. In germline, CDR1 is MNHEY, CDR2 SVGAGI. With 7 bases removed from V and 6 bases from J, the gap between germline ends came to 18 bases. The CDR3 has 15 residues. The CDR3 here is CASTITDGRDEKLFF. In DNA form, the CDR3 reads TGTGCCAGCACCATTACGGACGGACGGGATGAAAAACTGTTTTTT.

V is TRBV5-8 and J is TRBJ2-2, with D possibly called TRBD1 or TRBD2 (5 bases each). CDR1 SGHTS and CDR2 YDEGEE come from the germline V gene. V lost 5 bases to trimming and J lost 6 bases, with 14 bases between them. The CDR3 sequence is 14 residues long. The CDR3 region is CASRRDRGPGELFF. DNA of the CDR3: TGTGCCAGCAGACGGGACCGGGGCCCCGGGGAGCTGTTTTTT.

The chain uses TRBV7-8 and TRBJ2-1; maybe TRBD1 (6 bases). The CDR3 covers 16 residues. Germline V gene sequence: CDR1 SGHVS, CDR2 FQNEAQ. The V end was cut by 4 bases, the J end by 10 bases, with 23 bases between. CDR3 nucleotides: TGTGCCAGCAGCTCTACCCTGGAAGCTTGGGGGCCCGAGCAGTTCTTC. Translating it yields CASSSTLEAWGPEQFF.

The V gene is TRBV21-1, the J gene TRBJ2-1; the table's D call, TRBD1, was not checked against the DNA. TRBV21-1 is shown as a pseudogene. The CDR3 is 13 residues long. The DNA of the CDR3 is TGTGCCAGCAGCCCCCAGGGGCCGAATGAGCAGTTCTTC. This gives the protein CASSPQGPNEQFF.

As DNA, the CDR3 is TGTGCCAGTAGTATCCCCTCTCGTGGGCCCCAGCATTTT. Translated: CASSIPSRGPQHF. The rearrangement joins TRBV19 to TRBJ1-5; D unresolved. The ends were cut back, 3 bases at V and 9 bases at J, with 12 bases in the middle. The CDR3 loop spans 13 amino acids. The germline V gene encodes CDR1 LNHDA and CDR2 SQIVND (reference sequence).

The V and J genes are TRBV18 and TRBJ1-1; a possible D gene is TRBD1 (5 bases). Germline V gene lookup returns CDR1 KGHSH and CDR2 LQKENI. The CDR3 has 14 residues. Trimming removed 2 bases at V and 1 base at J, with 8 bases between. The CDR3 nucleotides are TGTGCCAGCTCACCAGGGGCCCAGAACACTGAAGCTTTCTTT. Protein: CASSPGAQNTEAFF.

This clone turned up a few times. This chain links TRBV5-4 with TRBJ2-3, with 7 bases matching TRBD1. Trimming cost V 3 bases and J 0 bases; bases outside gene matches: 4. The CDR3 loop spans 15 amino acids. Germline lookup yields CDR1 SGHNT and CDR2 YYREEE (reference sequence). CDR3 sequence reads: CASSSGQESTDTQYF. In DNA form, the CDR3 reads TGTGCCAGCAGCTCTGGACAGGAAAGCACAGATACGCAGTATTTT.

The V gene is TRBV5-1, the J gene TRBJ2-2, with 7 bases matching TRBD1. The germline V gene has CDR1 SGHRS and CDR2 YFSETQ. The V gene end was trimmed by 4 bases and the J gene end by 1 base; junction bases not matched to a gene: 7. The CDR3 sequence is 16 residues long. The chain's CDR3 is CASSRIRTGNTGELFF. In nucleotides, the CDR3 is TGCGCCAGCAGCAGAATCCGGACAGGGAACACCGGGGAGCTGTTTTTT.

The rearrangement uses TRBV27 and TRBJ2-3; the D is unclear. Germline V gene lookup returns CDR1 MNHEY and CDR2 SMNVEV (reference sequence). This CDR3 region has 16 residues. Trimming removed 3 bases from V and 0 bases from J, with 13 bases in between. CDR3 nucleotide sequence: TGTGCCAGCAGTTTTACGCTATTGTCTAGCACAGATACGCAGTATTTT. The encoded protein is CASSFTLLSSTDTQYF.

V is TRBV10-2 and J is TRBJ2-1; 12 bases are a match to TRBD2. V lost 2 bases and J lost 9; bases outside the gene matches: 8. Looked up from germline, CDR1 is WSHSY and CDR2 is SAAADI. The CDR3 spans 16 residues. The CDR3 coding sequence is TGCGCCAGCAGTGAGCGTCTAGCGGGGGGGCTAAGTGAGCAGTTCTTC. Protein product: CASSERLAGGLSEQFF.

The chain is built from TRBV6-6 and TRBJ1-5; D remains unclear. Germline CDR1 MNHNY, CDR2 SVGAGI (reference sequence). V was pared by 1 base and J by 4 bases, with 8 bases between. The length of the CDR3 is 14 residues. This CDR3 is CASSYLPQNQPQHF. The CDR3 region has the DNA TGTGCCAGCAGTTACTTGCCACAGAATCAGCCCCAGCATTTT.